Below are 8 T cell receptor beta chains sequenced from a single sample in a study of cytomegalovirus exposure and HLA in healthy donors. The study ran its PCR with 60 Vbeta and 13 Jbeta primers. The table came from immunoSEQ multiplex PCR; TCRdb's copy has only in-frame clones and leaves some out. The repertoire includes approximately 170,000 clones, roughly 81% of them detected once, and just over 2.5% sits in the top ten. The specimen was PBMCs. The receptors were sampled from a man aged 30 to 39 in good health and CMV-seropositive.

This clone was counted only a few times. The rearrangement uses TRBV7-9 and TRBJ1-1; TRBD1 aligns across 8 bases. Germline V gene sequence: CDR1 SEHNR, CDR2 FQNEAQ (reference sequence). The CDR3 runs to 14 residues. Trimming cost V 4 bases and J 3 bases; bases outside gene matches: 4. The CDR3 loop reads CASSWTGKHTEAFF. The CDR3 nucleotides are TGTGCCAGCAGCTGGACAGGGAAGCACACTGAAGCTTTCTTT.

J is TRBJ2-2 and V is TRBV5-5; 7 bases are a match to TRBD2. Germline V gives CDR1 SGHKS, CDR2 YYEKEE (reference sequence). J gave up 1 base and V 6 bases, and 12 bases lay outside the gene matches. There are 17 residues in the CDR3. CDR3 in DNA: TGTGCCAGCACTTTCGGTCCGGGGGAGGGGAACACCGGGGAGCTGTTTTTT. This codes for CASTFGPGEGNTGELFF.

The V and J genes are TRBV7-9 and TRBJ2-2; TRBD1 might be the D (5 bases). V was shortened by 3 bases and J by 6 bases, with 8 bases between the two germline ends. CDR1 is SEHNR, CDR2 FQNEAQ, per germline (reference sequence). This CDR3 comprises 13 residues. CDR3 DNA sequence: TGTGCCAGCAGCTTGACAGTAGCCGGGGAGCTGTTTTTT. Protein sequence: CASSLTVAGELFF.

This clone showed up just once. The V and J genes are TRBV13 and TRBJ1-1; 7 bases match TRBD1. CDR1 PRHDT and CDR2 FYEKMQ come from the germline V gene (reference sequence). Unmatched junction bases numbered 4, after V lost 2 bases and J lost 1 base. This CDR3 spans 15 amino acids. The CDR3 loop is CASSLRGLWNTEAFF. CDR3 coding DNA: TGTGCCAGCAGCTTAAGGGGGCTTTGGAACACTGAAGCTTTCTTT. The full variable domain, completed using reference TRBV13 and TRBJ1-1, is AAGVIQSPRHLIKEKRETATLKCYPIPRHDTVYWYQQGPGQDPQFLISFYEKMQSDKGSIPDRFSAQQFSDYHSELNMSSLELGDSALYFCASSLRGLWNTEAFFGQGTRLTVV.

CDR3 coding DNA: TGTGCCAGCAGGACGTATAGCGGGAGTAGTAAAGAGACCCAGTACTTC. Translated: CASRTYSGSSKETQYF. The chain carries TRBV2 and TRBJ2-5; TRBD2 agrees at 9 bases. The CDR3 is 16 residues long. Germline V lookup: CDR1 SNHLY, CDR2 FYNNEI. V lost 6 bases to trimming and J lost 3 bases; unmatched junction nucleotides: 11.

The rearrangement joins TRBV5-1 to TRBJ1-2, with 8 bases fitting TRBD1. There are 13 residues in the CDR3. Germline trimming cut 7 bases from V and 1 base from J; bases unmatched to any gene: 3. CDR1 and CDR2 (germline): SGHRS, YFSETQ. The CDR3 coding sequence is TGCGCCAGCCGGACAGGGAGTAACTATGGCTACACCTTC. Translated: CASRTGSNYGYTF. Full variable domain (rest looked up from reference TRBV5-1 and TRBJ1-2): KAGVTQTPRYLIKTRGQQVTLSCSPISGHRSVSWYQQTPGQGLQFLFEYFSETQRNKGNFPGRFSGRQFSNSRSEMNVSTLELGDSALYLCASRTGSNYGYTFGSGTRLTVV.

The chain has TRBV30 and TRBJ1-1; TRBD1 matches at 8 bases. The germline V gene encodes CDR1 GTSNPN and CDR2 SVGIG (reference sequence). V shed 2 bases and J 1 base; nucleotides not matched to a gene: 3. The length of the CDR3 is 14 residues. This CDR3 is CAWSRGQGNTEAFF. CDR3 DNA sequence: TGTGCCTGGAGTCGAGGACAGGGGAACACTGAAGCTTTCTTT.

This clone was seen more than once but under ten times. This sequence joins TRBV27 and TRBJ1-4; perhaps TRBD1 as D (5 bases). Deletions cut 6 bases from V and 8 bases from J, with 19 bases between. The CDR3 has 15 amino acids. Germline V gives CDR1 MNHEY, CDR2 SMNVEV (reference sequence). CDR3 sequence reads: CASSPPGGRGEKLFF. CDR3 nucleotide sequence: TGTGCCAGCAGCCCCCCCGGGGGGAGGGGAGAAAAACTGTTTTTT.